The 15 T cell receptor beta chains given below trace back to one sample, sequenced in a study of T cells in women clearing cervical HPV infection. TCRdb's table, derived via immunoSEQ multiplex PCR, lists solely in-frame clones and lacks some. This sample's table reports approximately 35,000 clones. What was sequenced was blood buffy coat. These receptors were collected from a woman aged 18-70 years with a cervical HPV16 infection that either progressed to CIN3+ or cleared (not recorded which).

Concerning this clone itself: The missing CDR3 end, 3 residues past where the read stops, is filled in from the germline J gene. The chain joins TRBV20-1 to TRBJ2-1; maybe TRBD2 (6 bases). V lost 7 bases, J lost 8 bases, and 18 bases lay in between. CDR3 length: 13 residues. Germline V lookup: CDR1 DFQATT, CDR2 SNEGSKA (reference sequence). The part of the CDR3 DNA that was read is TGCAGTGAACGACTAGTTCACGGTCATGAG. Encoded protein: CSERLVHGHE. The CDR3 as a whole reads CSERLVHGHEQFF.

A remark on this clone: The CDR3 goes on 3 residues after the read ends, and that part is filled in from the germline J gene. The chain couples TRBV18 to TRBJ2-1, with a tentative D call TRBD2 (5 bases). CDR1 is KGHSH and CDR2 is LQKENI in the germline V gene. This CDR3 is built from 13 residues. The germline V and J ends were trimmed by 3 bases and 6 bases, with 9 bases remaining between them. The CDR3 DNA, read in part, is TGTGCCAGCTCACCGAGGACTCCCAATGAG. This codes for CASSPRTPNE. The CDR3, in full, reads CASSPRTPNEQFF.

As for this clone: The read gets to within 3 residues of the CDR3 end, and the germline J gene fills in the rest. The chain links TRBV18 to TRBJ1-2; D gene ambiguous. The germline V gene encodes CDR1 KGHSH and CDR2 LQKENI. The CDR3 runs to 14 residues. The CDR3 region is CASSPNSPEDEYTF. The CDR3 DNA, read in part, is TGTGCCAGCTCACCAAACAGCCCAGAGGATGAA.

In regard to this clone: The CDR3 is cut off 3 residues early in the read; its end comes from the germline J gene. The V and J genes are TRBV10-3 and TRBJ2-2; 8 nucleotides match TRBD1. The V gene's germline CDR1 is ENHRY and CDR2 SYGVKD. CDR3 length: 15 amino acids. V lost 6 bases and J lost 1; bases outside the gene matches: 4. The sequenced part of the CDR3 DNA is TGTGCCATCAGGGGGGACAGGCGGAACACCGGGGAG. Protein sequence: CAIRGDRRNTGE. The full CDR3 reads CAIRGDRRNTGELFF.

Points on this clone: The CDR3 end is not reached by the read, which stops 3 residues before it; the germline J gene fills it in. The genes are TRBV29-1 and TRBJ1-2, with TRBD1 matching 9 bases. The V and J ends lost 6 bases and 6 bases, in that order; junction bases with no gene match: 5. The germline CDR1 and CDR2 sequences are SQVTM and ANQGSEA. There are 12 residues in the CDR3. The CDR3: CSVQGADNGYTF. CDR3 DNA, as far as it was read: TGCAGCGTACAGGGGGCGGACAATGGC.

Turning to this clone: The DNA ends 3 residues before the CDR3 does, and the rest of the CDR3 is filled in from the germline J gene. This chain connects TRBV19 to TRBJ1-1; 7 nucleotides line up with TRBD1. The ends lost 6 bases at V and 3 bases at J; junction bases unmatched: 10. From germline, CDR1 is LNHDA and CDR2 SQIVND (reference sequence). This CDR3 is built from 15 residues. The CDR3 loop reads CASRRTGARDTEAFF. Incomplete CDR3 DNA: TGTGCCAGTAGACGCACAGGGGCGAGGGACACTGAA.

Note on this clone: The observed sequence ends 3 residues before the CDR3 terminus, with the missing tail filled in from the germline J gene. The chain employs TRBV20-1 and TRBJ1-5; D is perhaps TRBD1 (6 bases). V shed 0 bases and J shed 2 bases, with 14 bases lying between them. The CDR3 runs 16 residues. Looked up from germline, CDR1 is DFQATT and CDR2 is SNEGSKA (reference sequence). The CDR3 here is CSARDSGTLGNQPQHF. The CDR3 DNA, read in part, is TGCAGTGCTAGAGATTCCGGGACACTTGGCAATCAGCCC.

About this clone itself: The read falls 3 residues short of the CDR3 end, and the missing part is taken from the germline J gene. The V gene is TRBV19, the J gene TRBJ1-4, with 9 bases matching TRBD1. This CDR3 contains 17 residues. Germline lookup yields CDR1 LNHDA and CDR2 SQIVND (reference sequence). CDR3 sequence reads: CASSAPGQGAGANVLFF. The CDR3 bases that were read are TGTGCCAGTAGTGCCCCGGGACAGGGCGCTGGGGCCAACGTA. The full variable domain, completed using reference TRBV19 and TRBJ1-4, is DGGITQSPKYLFRKEGQNVTLSCEQNLNHDAMYWYRQDPGQGLRLIYYSQIVNDFQKGDIAEGYSVSREKKESFPLTVTSAQKNPTAFYLCASSAPGQGAGANVLFFGSGTQLSVL.

With regard to this clone: The read gets to within 3 residues of the CDR3 end, and the germline J gene fills in the rest. The V gene is TRBV7-3, the J gene TRBJ2-1, with D maybe TRBD2 (6 bases). Germline values: CDR1 SGHTA, CDR2 FQGTGA. This CDR3 contains 13 residues. The germline V and J ends were trimmed by 5 bases and 9 bases, with 14 bases remaining between them. CDR3 sequence: CASSPPGGSEQFF. The covered CDR3 bases are TGTGCCAGCAGCCCCCCCGGGGGAAGTGAG.

CDR3 sequence: CASKRTGQGRKTQYF. The sequenced part of the CDR3 DNA is TGTGCCAGCAAGAGAACCGGACAGGGGAGGAAGACC. This rearrangement joins TRBV28 to TRBJ2-5, with 9 bases lining up with TRBD1. The read ends 3 residues shy of where the CDR3 ends; the end is completed using the germline J gene. Germline V CDR1 and CDR2: MDHEN, SYDVKM. J was trimmed by 6 bases and V by 7 bases; bases with no gene match: 12. The CDR3 is made up of 15 amino acids.

The CDR3 DNA, read in part, is TGTGCCAGTAGTATCGACAGGGGGCGATCCTATGGT. Amino acid sequence: CASSIDRGRSYG. The full CDR3 protein reads CASSIDRGRSYGQYF. The rearrangement uses TRBV19 and TRBJ2-4; 10 bases agree with TRBD1. The read stops 3 residues short of the end of the CDR3; the missing end is completed from the germline J gene. CDR1 and CDR2 (germline): LNHDA, SQIVND (reference sequence). The CDR3 runs to 15 residues.

Concerning this clone itself: The read terminates 3 residues before the CDR3 end, so the remaining end is supplied by the germline J gene. The V gene is TRBV10-3, the J gene TRBJ1-2; D is uncertain. CDR3 size: 15 residues. Germline-derived CDR1 and CDR2 are ENHRY and SYGVKD. Between the trimmed V and J ends, which lost 0 bases and 0 bases, there was a span of 8 bases. Partial CDR3 DNA: TGTGCCATCAGTGAGTCGGCTACTACTAACTATGGC. It codes for CAISESATTNYG. The full CDR3 sequence reads CAISESATTNYGYTF.

As concerns this clone: The read ends 3 residues shy of where the CDR3 ends; the end is completed using the germline J gene. The rearrangement joins TRBV29-1 to TRBJ2-7, with TRBD2 identical over 8 bases. Germline V lookup: CDR1 SQVTM, CDR2 ANQGSEA. V dropped 7 bases and J dropped 1; count of bases not matched to a gene: 12. The CDR3 loop spans 15 amino acids. The CDR3 loop is CSATSTSGPSYEQYF. The covered CDR3 bases are TGCAGCGCCACCTCCACTAGCGGCCCTTCCTACGAG.

Note on this clone: The CDR3 extends 3 residues past the end of the read, so its final part is completed from the germline J gene. The gene calls are TRBV7-2 and TRBJ2-3, with TRBD1 as a possible D gene (6 bases). Germline assignment: CDR1 SGHTA and CDR2 FQGNSA. The CDR3 totals 13 residues. Deletions cut 6 bases from V and 0 bases from J, with 7 bases between. CDR3: CASRDSSTDTQYF. The CDR3 DNA, read in part, is TGTGCCAGCAGGGACAGTAGCACAGATACG.

Note on this clone: The observed sequence ends 3 residues before the CDR3 terminus, with the missing tail filled in from the germline J gene. The chain employs TRBV19 and TRBJ1-6; TRBD1 agrees at 7 bases. CDR1 LNHDA and CDR2 SQIVND come from the germline V gene (reference sequence). The CDR3 covers 15 residues. V shed 6 bases and J 6 bases; nucleotides not matched to a gene: 8. The CDR3 region is CASSTGTVINSPLHF. The covered CDR3 bases are TGTGCCAGTAGCACCGGGACAGTTATTAATTCACCC.